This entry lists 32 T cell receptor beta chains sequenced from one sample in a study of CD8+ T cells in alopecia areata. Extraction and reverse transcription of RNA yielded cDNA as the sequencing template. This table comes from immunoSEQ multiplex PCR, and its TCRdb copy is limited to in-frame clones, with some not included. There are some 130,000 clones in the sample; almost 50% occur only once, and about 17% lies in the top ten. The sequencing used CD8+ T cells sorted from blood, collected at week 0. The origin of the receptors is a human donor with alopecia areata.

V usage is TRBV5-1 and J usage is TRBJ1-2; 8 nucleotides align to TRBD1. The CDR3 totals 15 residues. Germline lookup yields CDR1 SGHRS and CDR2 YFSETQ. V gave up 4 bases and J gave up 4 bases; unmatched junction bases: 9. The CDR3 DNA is TGCGCCAGCAGCCCGACAGGGGCACCCCTCTATGGCTACACCTTC. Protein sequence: CASSPTGAPLYGYTF.

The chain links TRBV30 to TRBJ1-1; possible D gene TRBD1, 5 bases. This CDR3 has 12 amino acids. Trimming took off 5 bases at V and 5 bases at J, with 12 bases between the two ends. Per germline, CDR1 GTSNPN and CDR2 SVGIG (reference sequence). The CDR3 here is CAWLGPGTEAFF. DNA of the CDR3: TGTGCCTGGTTGGGGCCTGGGACTGAAGCTTTCTTT.

This CDR3 reads CASSPGGELDEQFF. The CDR3 coding sequence is TGTGCCAGCAGCCCCGGGGGAGAGCTCGATGAGCAGTTCTTC. The chain uses TRBV7-2 and TRBJ2-1, with a tentative D call TRBD2 (6 bases). Per germline, CDR1 SGHTA and CDR2 FQGNSA. V was clipped by 5 bases and J by 8 bases, with 16 bases between them. The CDR3 loop spans 14 amino acids.

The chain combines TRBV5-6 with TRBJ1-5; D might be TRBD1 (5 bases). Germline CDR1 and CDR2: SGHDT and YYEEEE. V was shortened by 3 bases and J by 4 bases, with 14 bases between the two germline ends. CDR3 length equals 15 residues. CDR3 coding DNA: TGTGCCAGCAGCTGGGGACCAAGAGCTAATCAGCCCCAGCATTTT. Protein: CASSWGPRANQPQHF.

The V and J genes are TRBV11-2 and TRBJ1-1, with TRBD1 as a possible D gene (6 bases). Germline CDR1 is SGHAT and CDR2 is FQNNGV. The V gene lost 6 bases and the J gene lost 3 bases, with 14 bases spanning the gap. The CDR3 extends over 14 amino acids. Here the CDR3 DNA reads TGTGCCAGCAGAAGCGGGGGCAGGGACACTGAAGCTTTCTTT. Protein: CASRSGGRDTEAFF.

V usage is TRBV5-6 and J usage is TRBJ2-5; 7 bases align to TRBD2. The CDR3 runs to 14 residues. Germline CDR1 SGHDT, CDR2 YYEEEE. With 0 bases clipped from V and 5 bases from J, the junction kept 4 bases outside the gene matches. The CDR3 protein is CASSLAWGGETQYF. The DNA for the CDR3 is TGTGCCAGCAGCTTGGCCTGGGGAGGGGAGACCCAGTACTTC.

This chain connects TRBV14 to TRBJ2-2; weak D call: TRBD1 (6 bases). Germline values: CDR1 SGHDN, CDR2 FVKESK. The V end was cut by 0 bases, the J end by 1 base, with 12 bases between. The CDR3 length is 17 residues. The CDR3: CASSQDYPGQNTGELFF. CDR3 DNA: TGTGCCAGCAGCCAAGATTACCCGGGACAGAACACCGGGGAGCTGTTTTTT. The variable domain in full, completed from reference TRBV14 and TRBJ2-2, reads EAGVTQFPSHSVIEKGQTVTLRCDPISGHDNLYWYRRVMGKEIKFLLHFVKESKQDESGMPNNRFLAERTGGTYSTLKVQPAELEDSGVYFCASSQDYPGQNTGELFFGEGSRLTVL.

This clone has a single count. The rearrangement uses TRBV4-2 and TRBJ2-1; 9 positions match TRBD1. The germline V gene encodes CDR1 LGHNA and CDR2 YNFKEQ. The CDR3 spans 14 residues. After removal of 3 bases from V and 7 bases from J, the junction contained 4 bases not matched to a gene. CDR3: CASSQWDRVNEQFF. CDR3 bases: TGTGCCAGCAGCCAGTGGGACAGGGTAAATGAGCAGTTCTTC.

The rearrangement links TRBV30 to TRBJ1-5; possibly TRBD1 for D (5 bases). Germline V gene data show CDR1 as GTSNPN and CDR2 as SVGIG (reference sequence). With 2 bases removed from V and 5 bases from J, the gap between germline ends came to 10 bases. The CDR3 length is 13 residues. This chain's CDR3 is CAWSLWGDQPQHF. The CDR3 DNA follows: TGTGCCTGGAGTCTCTGGGGGGATCAGCCCCAGCATTTT.

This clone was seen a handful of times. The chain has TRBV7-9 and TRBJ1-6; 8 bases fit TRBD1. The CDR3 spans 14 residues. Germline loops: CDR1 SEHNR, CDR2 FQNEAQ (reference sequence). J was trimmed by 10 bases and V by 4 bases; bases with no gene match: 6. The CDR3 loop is CASSSGQGRSPLHF. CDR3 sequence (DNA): TGTGCCAGCAGCTCTGGACAGGGACGATCACCCCTCCACTTT.

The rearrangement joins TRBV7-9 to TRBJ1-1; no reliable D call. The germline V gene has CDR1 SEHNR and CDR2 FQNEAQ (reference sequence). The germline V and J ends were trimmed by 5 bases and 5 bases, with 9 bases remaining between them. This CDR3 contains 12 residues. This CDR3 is CASSEGLTEAFF. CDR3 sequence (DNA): TGTGCCAGCAGCGAGGGTTTGACTGAAGCTTTCTTT.

The DNA of the CDR3 is TGTGCCTGGAGGGTCCTCAGGAGCTACACCTTC. Translation gives CAWRVLRSYTF. This chain joins TRBV30 and TRBJ1-2, with D hard to call. CDR1 GTSNPN and CDR2 SVGIG come from the germline V gene (reference sequence). V was trimmed by 3 bases and J by 9 bases, leaving 11 bases between them. The CDR3 consists of 11 residues.

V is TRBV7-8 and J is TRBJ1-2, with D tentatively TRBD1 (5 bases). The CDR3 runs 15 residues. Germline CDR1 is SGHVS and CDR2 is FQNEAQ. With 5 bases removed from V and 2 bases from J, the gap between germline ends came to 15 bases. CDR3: CASSPIHRRNYGYTF. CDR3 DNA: TGTGCCAGCAGCCCTATCCACAGGCGGAACTATGGCTACACCTTC.

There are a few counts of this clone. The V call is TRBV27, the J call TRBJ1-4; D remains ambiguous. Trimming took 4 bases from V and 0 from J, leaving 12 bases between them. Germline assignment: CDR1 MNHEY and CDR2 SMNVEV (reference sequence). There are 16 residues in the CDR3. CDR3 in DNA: TGTGCCAGCAGTTCCGGTACGGAAGCAACTAATGAAAAACTGTTTTTT. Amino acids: CASSSGTEATNEKLFF. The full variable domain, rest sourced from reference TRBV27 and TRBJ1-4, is EAQVTQNPRYLITVTGKKLTVTCSQNMNHEYMSWYRQDPGLGLRQIYYSMNVEVTDKGDVPEGYKVSRKEKRNFPLILESPSPNQTSLYFCASSSGTEATNEKLFFGSGTQLSVL.

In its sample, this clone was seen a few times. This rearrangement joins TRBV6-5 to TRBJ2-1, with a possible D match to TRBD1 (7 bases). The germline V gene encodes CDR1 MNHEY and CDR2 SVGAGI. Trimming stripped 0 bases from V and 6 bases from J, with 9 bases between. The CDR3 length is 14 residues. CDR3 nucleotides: TGTGCCAGCAGTTACTCGCAGGGGGGCAATGAGCAGTTCTTC. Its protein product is CASSYSQGGNEQFF.

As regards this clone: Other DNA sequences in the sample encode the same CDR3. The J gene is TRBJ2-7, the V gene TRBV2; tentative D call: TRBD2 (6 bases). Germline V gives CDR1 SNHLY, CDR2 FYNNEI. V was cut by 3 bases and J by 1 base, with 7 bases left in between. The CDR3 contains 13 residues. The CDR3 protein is CASSEGGSYEQYF. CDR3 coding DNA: TGTGCCAGCAGTGAGGGAGGTTCCTACGAGCAGTACTTC.

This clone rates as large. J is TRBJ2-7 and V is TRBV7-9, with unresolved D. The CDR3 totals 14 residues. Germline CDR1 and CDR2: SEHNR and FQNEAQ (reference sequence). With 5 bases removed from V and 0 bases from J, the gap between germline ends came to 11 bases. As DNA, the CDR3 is TGTGCCAGCAGCAACAGCGAGAGCTCCTACGAGCAGTACTTC. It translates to CASSNSESSYEQYF.

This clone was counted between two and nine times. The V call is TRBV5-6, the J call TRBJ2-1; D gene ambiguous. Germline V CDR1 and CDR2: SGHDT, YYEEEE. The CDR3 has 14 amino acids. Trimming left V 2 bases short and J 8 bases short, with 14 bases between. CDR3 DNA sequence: TGTGCCAGCAGCTTCCTTGAGACCTTGGATGAGCAGTTCTTC. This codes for CASSFLETLDEQFF. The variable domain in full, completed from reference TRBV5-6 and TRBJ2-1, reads DAGVTQSPTHLIKTRGQQVTLRCSPKSGHDTVSWYQQALGQGPQFIFQYYEEEERQRGNFPDRFSGHQFPNYSSELNVNALLLGDSALYLCASSFLETLDEQFFGPGTRLTVL.

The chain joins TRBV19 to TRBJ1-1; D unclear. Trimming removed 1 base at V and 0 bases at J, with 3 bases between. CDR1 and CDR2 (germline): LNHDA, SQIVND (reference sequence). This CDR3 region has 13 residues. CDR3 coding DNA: TGTGCCAGTAGTATAGGGATGAACACTGAAGCTTTCTTT. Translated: CASSIGMNTEAFF. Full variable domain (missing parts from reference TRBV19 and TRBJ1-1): DGGITQSPKYLFRKEGQNVTLSCEQNLNHDAMYWYRQDPGQGLRLIYYSQIVNDFQKGDIAEGYSVSREKKESFPLTVTSAQKNPTAFYLCASSIGMNTEAFFGQGTRLTVV.

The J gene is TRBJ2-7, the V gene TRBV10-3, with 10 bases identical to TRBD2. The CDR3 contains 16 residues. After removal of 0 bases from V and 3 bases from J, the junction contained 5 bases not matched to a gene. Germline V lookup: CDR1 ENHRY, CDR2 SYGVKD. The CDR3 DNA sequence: TGTGCCATCAGTGAGTCGGTGGCTAGCGGGAGCTACGAGCAGTACTTC. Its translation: CAISESVASGSYEQYF.

DNA for the CDR3: TGTGCCAGCAGTACCCAGGGGGGGTACACTGAAGCTTTCTTT. Protein sequence: CASSTQGGYTEAFF. The chain is built from TRBV6-5 and TRBJ1-1; 7 bases are shared with TRBD1. The CDR3 is 14 residues long. V was clipped by 5 bases and J by 3 bases; unmatched bases: 6. Germline CDR1 MNHEY, CDR2 SVGAGI.

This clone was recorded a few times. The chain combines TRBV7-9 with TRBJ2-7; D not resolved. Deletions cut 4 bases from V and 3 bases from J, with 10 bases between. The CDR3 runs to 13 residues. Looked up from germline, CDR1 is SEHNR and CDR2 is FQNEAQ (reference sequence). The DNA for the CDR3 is TGTGCCAGCAGCTCCATCATCGGCTACGAGCAGTACTTC. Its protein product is CASSSIIGYEQYF.

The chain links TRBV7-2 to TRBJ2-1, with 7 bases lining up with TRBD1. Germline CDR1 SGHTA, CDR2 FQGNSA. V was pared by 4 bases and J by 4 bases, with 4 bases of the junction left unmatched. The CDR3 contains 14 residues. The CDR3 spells CASSSGTEYNEQFF. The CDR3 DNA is TGTGCCAGCAGCTCCGGGACAGAGTACAATGAGCAGTTCTTC.

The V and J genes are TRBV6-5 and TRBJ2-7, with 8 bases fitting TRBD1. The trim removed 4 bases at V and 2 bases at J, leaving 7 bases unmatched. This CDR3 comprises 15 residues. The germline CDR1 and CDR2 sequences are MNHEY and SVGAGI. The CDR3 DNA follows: TGTGCCAGCAGTTCTGGGACAGGCGTCACCTACGAGCAGTACTTC. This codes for CASSSGTGVTYEQYF.

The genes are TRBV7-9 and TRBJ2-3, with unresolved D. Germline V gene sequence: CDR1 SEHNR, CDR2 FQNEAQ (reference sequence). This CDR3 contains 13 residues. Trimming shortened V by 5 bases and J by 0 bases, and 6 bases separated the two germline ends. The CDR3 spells CASSARSTDTQYF. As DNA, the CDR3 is TGTGCCAGCAGCGCGAGGAGCACAGATACGCAGTATTTT.

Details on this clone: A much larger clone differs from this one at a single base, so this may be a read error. The CDR3 loop reads CASSFGDTEAFF. The CDR3 DNA reads TGTGCCAGCAGTTTTGGGGACACTGAAGCTTTCTTT. The chain links TRBV6-5 to TRBJ1-1; D is ambiguous. Trimming stripped 4 bases from V and 3 bases from J, with 6 bases between. CDR1 is MNHEY and CDR2 is SVGAGI in the germline V gene. CDR3 length equals 12 residues.

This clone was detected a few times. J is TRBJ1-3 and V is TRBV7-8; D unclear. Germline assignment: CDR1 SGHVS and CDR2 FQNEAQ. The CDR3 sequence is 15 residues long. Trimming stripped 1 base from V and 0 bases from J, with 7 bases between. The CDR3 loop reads CASSLDSNSGNTIYF. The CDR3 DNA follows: TGTGCCAGCAGCTTAGACAGCAACTCTGGAAACACCATATATTTT. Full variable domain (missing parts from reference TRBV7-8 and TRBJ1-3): GAGVSQSPRYKVAKRGQDVALRCDPISGHVSLFWYQQALGQGPEFLTYFQNEAQLDKSGLPSDRFFAERPEGSVSTLKIQRTQQEDSAVYLCASSLDSNSGNTIYFGEGSWLTVV.

The CDR3 coding sequence is TGCGCCAGCAGCCAAGAGAGGACGGCCCGGGAGTGGTCACCCCTCCACTTT. Its protein is CASSQERTAREWSPLHF. This chain uses TRBV4-3 with TRBJ1-6, with D uncertain. V was cut by 0 bases and J by 10 bases, with 19 bases left in between. CDR1 is LGHNA, CDR2 YSLEER, per germline. The CDR3 is 17 residues long.

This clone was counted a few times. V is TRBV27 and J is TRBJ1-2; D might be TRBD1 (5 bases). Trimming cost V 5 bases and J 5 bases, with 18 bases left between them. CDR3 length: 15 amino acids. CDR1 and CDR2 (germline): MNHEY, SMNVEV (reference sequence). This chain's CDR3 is CASSPIRGGSYGYTF. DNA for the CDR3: TGTGCCAGCAGTCCCATCCGGGGGGGTAGTTATGGCTACACCTTC.

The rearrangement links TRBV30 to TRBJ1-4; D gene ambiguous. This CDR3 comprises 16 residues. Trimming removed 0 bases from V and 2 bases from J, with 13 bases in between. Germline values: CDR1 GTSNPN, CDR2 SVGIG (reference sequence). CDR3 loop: CAWSVGKDVTNEKLFF. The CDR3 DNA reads TGTGCCTGGAGTGTGGGGAAGGACGTGACTAATGAAAAACTGTTTTTT.

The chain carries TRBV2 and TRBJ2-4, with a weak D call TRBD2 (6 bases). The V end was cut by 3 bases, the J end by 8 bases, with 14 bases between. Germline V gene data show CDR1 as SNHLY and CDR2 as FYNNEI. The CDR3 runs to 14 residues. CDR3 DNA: TGTGCCAGCAGTGAGGGACCTTGGGGGGACATTCAGTACTTC. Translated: CASSEGPWGDIQYF.

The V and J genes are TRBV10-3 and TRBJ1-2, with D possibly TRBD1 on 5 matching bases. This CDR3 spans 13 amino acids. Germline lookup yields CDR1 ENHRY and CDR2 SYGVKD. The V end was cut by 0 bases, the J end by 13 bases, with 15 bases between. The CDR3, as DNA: TGTGCCATCAGTGAGTCGGGACCTTTTGGTGGCACCTTC. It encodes CAISESGPFGGTF.